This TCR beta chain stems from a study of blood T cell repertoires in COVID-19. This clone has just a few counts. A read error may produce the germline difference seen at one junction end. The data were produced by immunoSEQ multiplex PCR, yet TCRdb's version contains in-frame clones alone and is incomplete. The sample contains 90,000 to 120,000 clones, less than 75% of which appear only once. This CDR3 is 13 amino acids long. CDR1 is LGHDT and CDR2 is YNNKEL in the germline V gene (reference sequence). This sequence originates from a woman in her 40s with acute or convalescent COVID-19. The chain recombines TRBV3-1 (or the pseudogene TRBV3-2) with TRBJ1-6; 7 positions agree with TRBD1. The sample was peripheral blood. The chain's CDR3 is CASRQGGRSPLHF. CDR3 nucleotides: TGTGCCAGCCGCCAGGGGGGTCGTTCACCCCTCCACTTT.